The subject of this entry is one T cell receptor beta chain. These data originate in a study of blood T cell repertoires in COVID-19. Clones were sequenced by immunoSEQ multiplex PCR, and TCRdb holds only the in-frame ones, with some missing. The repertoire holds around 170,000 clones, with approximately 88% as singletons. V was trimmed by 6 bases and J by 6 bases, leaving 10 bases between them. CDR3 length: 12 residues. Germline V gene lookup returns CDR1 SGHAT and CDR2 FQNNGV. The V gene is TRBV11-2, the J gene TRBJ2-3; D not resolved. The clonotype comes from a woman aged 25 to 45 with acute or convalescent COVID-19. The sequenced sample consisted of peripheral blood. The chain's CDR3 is CASSKIRDTQYF. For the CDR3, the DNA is TGTGCCAGCAGTAAAATTCGGGATACGCAGTATTTT.